Shown below are 20 T cell receptor beta chains from a single sample sequenced in a study of blood T cells in healthy people across ages. Combining a sample-barcoded 5' primer with a J-beta primer mix, a second PCR ran for about 7 to 11 cycles. TCRdb re-derived calls from the 5' RACE reads in MiXCR, one entry per CDR3 protein. The repertoire holds hundreds of thousands of distinct CDR3 sequences, with about 25% as singletons. These data are also associated with another study on T cells of mothers and their children.

Sequenced: blood. These receptors all stem from a boy between 10 and 17 years old in good health.

This clonotype turned up a few times. V and J are TRBV20-1 and TRBJ1-1; D is possibly TRBD1 (5 bases). Germline values: CDR1 DFQATT, CDR2 SNEGSKA (reference sequence). The CDR3 spans 14 residues. Trimming removed 0 bases at V and 2 bases at J, with 10 bases between. The CDR3 DNA follows: TGCAGTGCTAGAGATGGGACCTCCAACACTGAAGCTTTCTTT. It specifies CSARDGTSNTEAFF.

This clonotype showed up just once. As DNA, the CDR3 is TGTGCCGCCTACCTCGCCACTGAAGCTTTCTTT. It encodes CAAYLATEAFF. The gene calls are TRBV6-6 and TRBJ1-1; D not certain. The CDR3 runs 11 residues. The V end was cut by 11 bases, the J end by 4 bases, with 11 bases between. Germline CDR1 reads MNHNY; CDR2 reads SVGAGI (reference sequence).

CDR3 amino acids: CASSYGGVGGYTF. CDR3 coding DNA: TGTGCCAGCAGTTACGGGGGTGTGGGCGGCTACACCTTC. This chain uses TRBV6-5 with TRBJ1-2; D may be TRBD1 (5 bases). The CDR3 length is 13 residues. Germline V gene sequence: CDR1 MNHEY, CDR2 SVGAGI. Trimming left V 2 bases short and J 8 bases short, with 12 bases between.

CDR3 in DNA: TGCGCCAGCAGCCGGCGCTCTAGCGGGAGAGCCTACGAGCAGTACTTC. It encodes CASSRRSSGRAYEQYF. The chain links TRBV4-1 to TRBJ2-7; TRBD2 matches 10 bases. Trimming took 4 bases from V and 2 from J; bases not matched to a gene: 8. This CDR3 region has 16 residues. Germline V gives CDR1 MGHRA, CDR2 YSYEKL.

This chain links TRBV5-1 with TRBJ2-2; D unresolved. Germline lookup yields CDR1 SGHRS and CDR2 YFSETQ. This CDR3 is built from 12 residues. V was pared by 1 base and J by 10 bases, with 8 bases between. The CDR3 sequence: CASSLNEVELFF. CDR3 bases: TGCGCCAGCAGCTTGAATGAGGTGGAGCTGTTTTTT.

This clonotype was observed a few times. CDR3 amino acids: CASSFRVSARENEKLFF. DNA for the CDR3: TGTGCCAGCAGCTTCAGGGTTTCGGCTAGGGAAAATGAAAAACTGTTTTTT. The rearrangement uses TRBV7-2 and TRBJ1-4, with a possible D match to TRBD1 (5 bases). Trimming took 3 bases from V and 5 from J, leaving 19 bases between them. Germline CDR1 is SGHTA and CDR2 is FQGNSA. The CDR3 spans 17 residues.

The V call is TRBV29-1, the J call TRBJ2-6; the D is unclear. The V gene's germline CDR1 is SQVTM and CDR2 ANQGSEA. V lost 0 bases and J lost 0, with 9 bases in between. The CDR3 is made up of 16 amino acids. CDR3 sequence: CSVEDPNSSGANVLTF. The CDR3 DNA follows: TGCAGCGTTGAAGATCCCAACAGCTCTGGGGCCAACGTCCTGACTTTC.

Worth noting for this clonotype: The CDR3 end shows no conserved phenylalanine or tryptophan, and so a read error is likely. The chain has TRBV20-1 and TRBJ2-5; 10 bases match TRBD2. The CDR3 totals 14 residues. J gave up 0 bases and V 5 bases, and 3 bases lay outside the gene matches. Germline-derived CDR1 and CDR2 are DFQATT and SNEGSKA (reference sequence). The CDR3 sequence is CSAYGLADQETQYS. As DNA, the CDR3 is TGCAGTGCTTATGGACTAGCGGACCAAGAGACCCAGTACTCC.

Remarks on this clonotype: The junction does not match germline at one end; this may be a read error. V is TRBV4-1 and J is TRBJ2-2; D is undetermined. Germline V gives CDR1 MGHRA, CDR2 YSYEKL. This CDR3 spans 16 amino acids. The CDR3, as DNA: TGCGTCAGCAGCCAGATGTTTGGGATGAGAAGCGGGGAGCTGTTTTTT. Residues: CVSSQMFGMRSGELFF.

V usage is TRBV29-1 and J usage is TRBJ2-7; D might be TRBD2 (6 bases). Germline V gene lookup returns CDR1 SQVTM and CDR2 ANQGSEA. The CDR3 has 13 residues. V was trimmed by 2 bases and J by 2 bases, leaving 10 bases between them. In DNA form, the CDR3 reads TGCAGCGTTGAAAGTAGCGGTACCTACGAGCAGTACTTC. This gives the protein CSVESSGTYEQYF.

This clonotype is medium-sized by share. This chain connects TRBV29-1 to TRBJ2-5; D is ambiguous. Germline V gene sequence: CDR1 SQVTM, CDR2 ANQGSEA. This CDR3 comprises 12 residues. V lost 0 bases to trimming and J lost 3 bases, with 5 bases between them. The CDR3 DNA is TGCAGCGTTGAAGATCCTAAAGAGACCCAGTACTTC. Its translation is CSVEDPKETQYF. The variable domain in full, completed from reference TRBV29-1 and TRBJ2-5, reads SAVISQKPSRDICQRGTSLTIQCQVDSQVTMMFWYRQQPGQSLTLIATANQGSEATYESGFVIDKFPISRPNLTFSTLTVSNMSPEDSSIYLCSVEDPKETQYFGPGTRLLVL.

This clonotype has only a few counts. This rearrangement joins TRBV5-1 to TRBJ1-5; D not resolved. CDR1 and CDR2 (germline): SGHRS, YFSETQ. This CDR3 spans 14 amino acids. Trimming removed 3 bases at V and 3 bases at J, with 10 bases between. The CDR3 DNA follows: TGCGCCAGCAGCTCCGACGGACCCAATCAGCCCCAGCATTTT. This codes for CASSSDGPNQPQHF.

This clonotype was counted a few times. This chain joins TRBV29-1 and TRBJ2-5; either TRBD1 or TRBD2 may supply D (5 bases each). This CDR3 has 13 residues. The germline V gene encodes CDR1 SQVTM and CDR2 ANQGSEA. V was trimmed by 5 bases and J by 1 base, leaving 11 bases between them. The CDR3 sequence: CSVRDGLQETQYF. The CDR3, as DNA: TGCAGCGTTCGGGACGGCCTCCAAGAGACCCAGTACTTC.

The rearrangement links TRBV7-2 to TRBJ1-2; D is perhaps TRBD1 (6 bases). Germline CDR1 and CDR2: SGHTA and FQGNSA. The CDR3 runs to 16 residues. V lost 0 bases to trimming and J lost 5 bases, with 16 bases between them. The CDR3 DNA is TGTGCCAGCAGCTTAGCAGGGAGGGGGTCCCATTATGGCTACACCTTC. This encodes CASSLAGRGSHYGYTF.

This clonotype turned up a few times. The CDR3 loop is CASSTRGAEAFF. The CDR3 bases are TGTGCCAGCAGCACCAGGGGAGCTGAAGCTTTCTTT. The chain links TRBV7-2 to TRBJ1-1, with D maybe TRBD1 (6 bases). Germline V gene lookup returns CDR1 SGHTA and CDR2 FQGNSA. The CDR3 runs 12 residues. Trimming took off 5 bases at V and 6 bases at J, with 10 bases between the two ends.

DNA of the CDR3: TGCGCCAGCAGCTTGGCCACCGGTACAGAGACCCAGTACTTC. This gives the protein CASSLATGTETQYF. This chain joins TRBV5-1 and TRBJ2-5; D not certain. The CDR3 covers 14 residues. The germline CDR1 and CDR2 sequences are SGHRS and YFSETQ. V lost 0 bases, J lost 4 bases, and 10 bases lay in between.

This sequence joins TRBV9 and TRBJ1-1, with unresolved D. CDR3 length equals 13 residues. V shed 0 bases and J shed 4 bases, with 7 bases lying between them. Germline V CDR1 and CDR2: SGDLS, YYNGEE. The CDR3 DNA is TGTGCCAGCAGCGTAGAGGGAGTCACTGAAGCTTTCTTT. Encoded protein: CASSVEGVTEAFF.

The chain is built from TRBV7-9 and TRBJ2-7, with 7 bases lining up with TRBD2. CDR3 size: 15 residues. The germline gives CDR1 SEHNR, CDR2 FQNEAQ (reference sequence). The V gene end was trimmed by 4 bases and the J gene end by 5 bases; junction bases not matched to a gene: 11. CDR3 amino acids: CASSSGGPVWDEQYF. As DNA, the CDR3 is TGTGCCAGCAGCTCGGGGGGACCGGTCTGGGACGAGCAGTACTTC. The complete variable domain, with remaining parts taken from reference TRBV7-9 and TRBJ2-7, reads DTGVSQNPRHKITKRGQNVTFRCDPISEHNRLYWYRQTLGQGPEFLTYFQNEAQLEKSRLLSDRFSAERPKGSFSTLEIQRTEQGDSAMYLCASSSGGPVWDEQYFGPGTRLTVT.

The V gene is TRBV9, the J gene TRBJ2-5; tentative D call: TRBD1 (6 bases). The DNA end is a closer match to TRBJ2-1, so the J assignment may be wrong. CDR1 and CDR2 from the germline V gene are SGDLS and YYNGEE. This CDR3 is 15 amino acids long. The CDR3 coding sequence is TGTGCCAGCAGCGAAGGGGGTGTCACCTACAATGAGCAGTTCTTC. Its protein is CASSEGGVTYNEQFF.

The chain couples TRBV14 to TRBJ2-7, with D tentatively TRBD1 (6 bases). Germline assignment: CDR1 SGHDN and CDR2 FVKESK. The V and J ends lost 5 bases and 0 bases respectively, with 14 bases between them. The CDR3 is made up of 15 amino acids. The CDR3: CASSIAQGLSYEQYF. The CDR3 DNA sequence: TGTGCCAGCAGCATCGCACAGGGTCTCTCCTACGAGCAGTACTTC.